This passage covers 20 T cell receptor beta chains from one sample sequenced in a study of CD8 T cells in Susac syndrome. Random hexamers were used to reverse transcribe roughly 0.45 to 1 ug of RNA. TCRdb redid the calling of the immunoSEQ multiplex PCR reads with MiXCR, one entry per CDR3 protein. The table records 400,000 to 550,000 distinct CDR3 sequences, 75% to 90% of them present only once. Specimen: CD8+ T cells from PBMCs. These receptors all stem from a human donor with multiple sclerosis.

This chain connects TRBV19 to TRBJ2-1; tentatively, D is TRBD1 (6 bases). The germline V gene encodes CDR1 LNHDA and CDR2 SQIVND (reference sequence). CDR3 length: 15 amino acids. V was trimmed by 3 bases and J by 1 base, leaving 10 bases between them. Here the CDR3 DNA reads TGTGCCAGTAGTATCCTGGACAGTTCCTACAATGAGCAGTTCTTC. This translates into CASSILDSSYNEQFF.

The chain couples TRBV6-6 to TRBJ2-5, with 10 bases lining up with TRBD2. This CDR3 is 16 amino acids long. V gave up 4 bases and J gave up 5 bases; unmatched junction bases: 10. Germline V gene data show CDR1 as MNHNY and CDR2 as SVGAGI (reference sequence). The CDR3 DNA is TGTGCCAGCAGTTTCATTAGCGGGGGGCCTGGGGAGACCCAGTACTTC. Translation gives CASSFISGGPGETQYF.

The CDR3 nucleotides are TGTGCCAGCAGCTTAGTCGGAGAAAACACCATATATTTT. Residues: CASSLVGENTIYF. The chain uses TRBV7-9 and TRBJ1-3; D is unresolved. V lost 1 base and J 6 bases, leaving 7 bases between the germline ends. The CDR3 consists of 13 residues. Germline CDR1 and CDR2: SEHNR and FQNEAQ (reference sequence).

The chain joins TRBV29-1 to TRBJ2-2; D uncertain. Germline loops: CDR1 SQVTM, CDR2 ANQGSEA. This CDR3 has 11 amino acids. The germline V and J ends were trimmed by 4 bases and 8 bases, with 8 bases remaining between them. The CDR3 DNA reads as TGCAGCGTTGTAGTTTCTGGGGAGCTGTTTTTT. It yields the protein CSVVVSGELFF.

The rearrangement uses TRBV29-1 and TRBJ2-2; no clear D. V was pared by 0 bases and J by 5 bases, with 13 bases between. The CDR3 contains 15 residues. Germline CDR1 is SQVTM and CDR2 is ANQGSEA. The CDR3 region is CSVEDPRKGTGELFF. The CDR3 DNA reads TGCAGCGTTGAAGATCCCAGGAAGGGAACCGGGGAGCTGTTTTTT.

The chain uses TRBV24-1 and TRBJ2-1, with 10 bases aligning to TRBD2. The J segment lost 5 bases and the V segment lost 9 bases, leaving 15 bases of the junction unmatched. The CDR3 is made up of 17 amino acids. CDR1 and CDR2 (germline): KGHDR, SFDVKD. CDR3 sequence: CATAPASGSIRDNEQFF. CDR3 nucleotide sequence: TGTGCCACCGCCCCGGCTAGCGGGAGCATCAGGGACAATGAGCAGTTCTTC.

This chain links TRBV21-1 with TRBJ2-7. TRBV21-1 is reported as a pseudogene. This CDR3 contains 15 residues. CDR3 DNA sequence: TGTGCCAGCAGCAAAGTGGGCAGCAAATGCTACGAGCAGTACTTC. This encodes CASSKVGSKCYEQYF.

V and J are TRBV10-2 and TRBJ2-6, with no clear D. V was pared by 0 bases and J by 0 bases, with 9 bases between. Germline V gene lookup returns CDR1 WSHSY and CDR2 SAAADI. The CDR3 sequence is 17 residues long. In DNA form, the CDR3 reads TGCGCCAGCAGTGAGTCAGGGTCTAGCTCTGGGGCCAACGTCCTGACTTTC. It translates to CASSESGSSSGANVLTF.

The chain employs TRBV6-1 and TRBJ2-2; 9 bases are shared with TRBD2. Germline-derived CDR1 and CDR2 are MNHNS and SASEGT. V trimming: 8 bases; J trimming: 6 bases; junction bases outside the gene matches: 13. This CDR3 is 16 amino acids long. As DNA, the CDR3 is TGTGCCAGCTGGGAAGTAGCGGGAGATTTTTCCGGGGAGCTGTTTTTT. Its translation: CASWEVAGDFSGELFF.

The chain couples TRBV5-6 to TRBJ1-1; tentatively, D is TRBD1 (6 bases). With 3 bases removed from V and 7 bases from J, the gap between germline ends came to 16 bases. Germline loops: CDR1 SGHDT, CDR2 YYEEEE. The CDR3 is made up of 14 amino acids. CDR3 sequence (DNA): TGTGCCAGCAGCTCACGACAGGTCCTACGTGAAGCTTTCTTT. This translates into CASSSRQVLREAFF.

This chain connects TRBV4-1 to TRBJ2-3; 7 nucleotides agree with TRBD2. The CDR3 loop spans 15 amino acids. CDR1 MGHRA and CDR2 YSYEKL come from the germline V gene. The V gene end was trimmed by 0 bases and the J gene end by 0 bases; junction bases not matched to a gene: 0. The CDR3 reads CASSQELASTDTQYF. CDR3 DNA: TGCGCCAGCAGCCAAGAACTAGCGAGCACAGATACGCAGTATTTT.

The chain combines TRBV20-1 with TRBJ2-1; maybe TRBD1 (5 bases). The V gene lost 6 bases and the J gene lost 2 bases, with 14 bases spanning the gap. From germline, CDR1 is DFQATT and CDR2 SNEGSKA (reference sequence). The CDR3 runs 14 residues. This chain's CDR3 is CSAPTGNTYNEQFF. The CDR3 DNA is TGCAGTGCCCCTACAGGTAACACCTACAATGAGCAGTTCTTC.

The genes are TRBV5-1 and TRBJ2-1, with D perhaps matching TRBD2 (6 bases). This CDR3 contains 13 residues. The germline V and J ends were trimmed by 2 bases and 8 bases, with 11 bases remaining between them. Germline-derived CDR1 and CDR2 are SGHRS and YFSETQ. Here the CDR3 DNA reads TGCGCCAGCAGCTTAAGACAGCGGGATGAGCAGTTCTTC. Translated, it gives CASSLRQRDEQFF.

The rearrangement links TRBV29-1 to TRBJ1-1, with D possibly TRBD1 on 5 matching bases. CDR1 and CDR2 (germline): SQVTM, ANQGSEA. The V gene lost 3 bases and the J gene lost 6 bases, with 8 bases spanning the gap. The CDR3 has 11 amino acids. Here the CDR3 DNA reads TGCAGCGTTGATGGGGGACCTGAAGCTTTCTTT. Translated, it gives CSVDGGPEAFF.

This clonotype was found once. The chain uses TRBV25-1 and TRBJ1-3; unclear D gene. Germline V lookup: CDR1 MGHDK, CDR2 SYGVNS. V dropped 1 base and J dropped 3 bases, with 4 bases sitting between them. This CDR3 spans 13 amino acids. The CDR3 here is CASSESDGNTIYF. CDR3 in DNA: TGTGCCAGCAGTGAATCTGATGGAAACACCATATATTTT.

This clonotype showed up just a few times. The rearrangement uses TRBV29-1 and TRBJ2-7, with a possible D match to TRBD1 (5 bases). V dropped 7 bases and J dropped 0 bases, with 13 bases sitting between them. Per germline, CDR1 SQVTM and CDR2 ANQGSEA. The CDR3 is 13 amino acids. The CDR3 DNA follows: TGCAGCGCTTTGACAGACAACTCCTACGAGCAGTACTTC. Translating it yields CSALTDNSYEQYF.

This clonotype has just a few counts. The chain is built from TRBV20-1 and TRBJ2-7, with D possibly TRBD2 on 6 matching bases. CDR3 length: 14 amino acids. V lost 1 base and J lost 4, with 14 bases in between. Germline assignment: CDR1 DFQATT and CDR2 SNEGSKA (reference sequence). The CDR3 spells CSARGRDLGYEQYF. As DNA, the CDR3 is TGCAGTGCTAGAGGGAGGGACCTAGGATACGAGCAGTACTTC.

The chain uses TRBV4-1 and TRBJ2-1; 10 bases fit TRBD2. The CDR3 runs to 18 residues. Germline CDR1 MGHRA, CDR2 YSYEKL. Trimming removed 1 base from V and 0 bases from J; junction bases left unmatched: 6. The CDR3 loop reads CASSQASGGESSYNEQFF. The CDR3, as DNA: TGCGCCAGCAGCCAAGCCAGCGGGGGGGAGAGCTCCTACAATGAGCAGTTCTTC.

This chain connects TRBV10-3 to TRBJ2-1; 11 positions agree with TRBD1. The CDR3 is 17 residues long. CDR1 is ENHRY and CDR2 is SYGVKD in the germline V gene. The ends lost 4 bases at V and 8 bases at J; junction bases unmatched: 13. CDR3 protein: CAISGTGGDYGGDEQFF. CDR3 coding DNA: TGTGCCATCAGTGGGACAGGGGGCGACTACGGCGGTGATGAGCAGTTCTTC.

This chain links TRBV27 with TRBJ2-3; D is unresolved. Germline V gene sequence: CDR1 MNHEY, CDR2 SMNVEV (reference sequence). This CDR3 is built from 13 residues. V was pared by 1 base and J by 2 bases, with 4 bases between. This chain's CDR3 is CASSLFTTDTQYF. CDR3 nucleotide sequence: TGTGCCAGCAGTTTATTCACCACAGATACGCAGTATTTT.